This T cell receptor beta chain was profiled in a study of blood T cell repertoires in COVID-19. About the study: Sample material is recorded as cDNA or gDNA derived from T cells, B-cell-depleted T cells, or PBMCs.

Participants were aged about 18 to 100 years from approximately 24 US areas. Donors were grouped by their self-reported clinical history. This clone was counted a few times. This CDR3 contains 16 residues. In germline, CDR1 is SGHNT, CDR2 YYREEE (reference sequence). V lost 3 bases to trimming and J lost 3 bases; unmatched junction nucleotides: 12. Source study methods: Counts of nucleated cells, estimated from reference gene primer amplification, were obtained. Sequenced by immunoSEQ multiplex PCR; TCRdb stores in-frame clones only, minus some. That table supplies the V and J calls and clone size; D and trimming were determined from the DNA. The data show hundreds of thousands of clones, 80% to 90% seen once.

This sequence was found in a woman in her thirties who had been exposed to COVID-19. The V gene is TRBV5-4, the J gene TRBJ2-7; TRBD1 aligns across 7 bases. Material for sequencing was PBMCs or T cells enriched from blood (not recorded which). DNA of the CDR3: TGTGCCAGCAGCTCCACCGGGACAGATGCTTTCTACGAGCAGTACTTC. Translated, it gives CASSSTGTDAFYEQYF.